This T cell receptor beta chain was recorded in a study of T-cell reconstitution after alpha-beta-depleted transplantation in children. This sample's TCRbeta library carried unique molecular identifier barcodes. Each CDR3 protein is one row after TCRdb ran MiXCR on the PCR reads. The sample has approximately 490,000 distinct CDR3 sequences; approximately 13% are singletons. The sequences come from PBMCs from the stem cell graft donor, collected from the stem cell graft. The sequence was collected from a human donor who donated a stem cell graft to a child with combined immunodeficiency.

The CDR3 loop is CASRMGGGSYEQYF. CDR3 in DNA: TGTGCCAGCAGGATGGGGGGCGGGTCCTACGAGCAGTACTTC. The chain uses TRBV7-2 and TRBJ2-7; either TRBD1 or TRBD2 may supply D (6 bases each). The CDR3 covers 14 residues. Germline lookup yields CDR1 SGHTA and CDR2 FQGNSA. Deletions cut 6 bases from V and 1 base from J, with 13 bases between.